What follows are 31 T cell receptor beta chains derived from one specimen sequenced in a study of blood T cells in healthy people across ages. PCR was performed a second time for about 7 to 12 cycles using a sample-barcoded 5' primer and a J-beta primer mix. TCRdb called the 5' RACE reads again in MiXCR, with one record for every CDR3 protein. Of roughly 1.5 million distinct CDR3 sequences listed, 35% to 45% are singletons. Sequenced input: blood. These receptors were taken from a woman between 18 and 29 years old in good health.

This clonotype occurred many times. The CDR3 region has the DNA TGCAGTGTTTACGGGGGGCGCATGAACACTGAAGCTTTCTTT. It yields the protein CSVYGGRMNTEAFF. This sequence joins TRBV20-1 and TRBJ1-1; possible D gene TRBD1, 6 bases. The CDR3 totals 14 residues. Germline lookup yields CDR1 DFQATT and CDR2 SNEGSKA (reference sequence). The V and J ends lost 7 bases and 0 bases respectively, with 15 bases between them.

The sample holds many counts of this clonotype. The chain employs TRBV20-1 and TRBJ2-5; D perhaps matches TRBD2 (6 bases). The V end lost 1 base, the J end lost 1 base, and 7 bases lay between the germline ends. From germline, CDR1 is DFQATT and CDR2 SNEGSKA (reference sequence). The CDR3 consists of 13 residues. DNA of the CDR3: TGCAGTGCTAGAGTGGGGGGCCAAGAGACCCAGTACTTC. Protein: CSARVGGQETQYF.

This sequence joins TRBV15 and TRBJ2-7; D is ambiguous. Per germline, CDR1 LNHNV and CDR2 YYDKDF (reference sequence). Trimming took 6 bases from V and 4 from J, leaving 13 bases between them. The CDR3 loop spans 13 amino acids. CDR3 loop: CATSCPFEYEQYF. CDR3 sequence (DNA): TGTGCCACCAGTTGCCCCTTTGAGTACGAGCAGTACTTC.

This chain links TRBV7-9 with TRBJ1-4, with D perhaps TRBD1 (5 bases). The CDR3 sequence is 20 residues long. The V gene lost 0 bases and the J gene lost 3 bases, with 23 bases spanning the gap. Germline V gives CDR1 SEHNR, CDR2 FQNEAQ (reference sequence). The CDR3 DNA reads TGTGCCAGCAGCTTAGCTGGGACGGGGAGACTCCCAATCCCTAATGAAAAACTGTTTTTT. It specifies CASSLAGTGRLPIPNEKLFF.

The chain joins TRBV5-4 to TRBJ2-5; 11 bases align to TRBD2. After removal of 2 bases from V and 5 bases from J, the junction contained 8 bases not matched to a gene. The germline CDR1 and CDR2 sequences are SGHNT and YYREEE (reference sequence). This CDR3 is 16 amino acids long. CDR3 DNA: TGTGCCAGCAGCTTAGAAGCTAGCGGGAGGAGGGAGACCCAGTACTTC. Protein: CASSLEASGRRETQYF.

V is TRBV7-2 and J is TRBJ1-5; D may be TRBD1 (5 bases). The CDR3 loop spans 14 amino acids. Looked up from germline, CDR1 is SGHTA and CDR2 is FQGNSA. Trimming took off 2 bases at V and 5 bases at J, with 10 bases between the two ends. CDR3 DNA: TGTGCCAGCAGCTTAAAAGGGGTTTATCAGCCCCAGCATTTT. Translated: CASSLKGVYQPQHF.

At least ten counts were recorded for this clonotype. The V call is TRBV4-1, the J call TRBJ2-1, with 7 positions matching TRBD2. Germline assignment: CDR1 MGHRA and CDR2 YSYEKL. CDR3 length equals 13 residues. J lost 6 bases, V lost 4 bases, and 3 bases had no gene match. CDR3 DNA: TGCGCCAGCAGCCGAGGACTAGGCAATGAGCAGTTCTTC. As protein: CASSRGLGNEQFF.

The chain carries TRBV3-1 and TRBJ2-1; D gene ambiguous. The last part of the DNA fits TRBJ2-7 better; the J call may be wrong. The V gene's germline CDR1 is LGHDT and CDR2 YNNKEL (reference sequence). The CDR3 totals 14 residues. The CDR3 DNA is TGTGCCAGCTCCCGGGCAGTCTCCTACAATGAGCAGTACTTC. Amino acids: CASSRAVSYNEQYF.

Note on this clonotype: The junction does not match germline at one end; this may be a read error. The V gene is TRBV28, the J gene TRBJ2-7, with D hard to call. Germline loops: CDR1 MDHEN, CDR2 SYDVKM. The CDR3 is 12 amino acids. The CDR3 region has the DNA TGTGCCAGCAGGTTATGGGTAGCCGAGCAGTACTTC. It yields the protein CASRLWVAEQYF.

The chain couples TRBV7-2 to TRBJ1-5; D is unclear. Trimming pared 5 bases from V and 3 bases from J, leaving 17 bases between. CDR1 SGHTA and CDR2 FQGNSA come from the germline V gene. This CDR3 comprises 16 residues. DNA of the CDR3: TGTGCCAGCAGCCAAGGTCGGGGTTGGACCAATCAGCCCCAGCATTTT. As protein: CASSQGRGWTNQPQHF.

The sample holds one count of this clonotype. The chain employs TRBV7-2 and TRBJ2-3; TRBD2 aligns across 12 bases. The germline gives CDR1 SGHTA, CDR2 FQGNSA. J gave up 0 bases and V 1 base, and 11 bases lay outside the gene matches. The CDR3 has 20 residues. CDR3 protein: CASSLGASGGGLTSTDTQYF. Here the CDR3 DNA reads TGTGCCAGCAGCTTAGGGGCTAGCGGGGGGGGGCTAACTAGCACAGATACGCAGTATTTT.

V and J are TRBV5-1 and TRBJ2-1; TRBD2 matches 14 bases. The ends lost 4 bases at V and 6 bases at J; junction bases unmatched: 6. The CDR3 is 16 residues long. Germline assignment: CDR1 SGHRS and CDR2 YFSETQ. The CDR3 DNA reads as TGCGCCAGCAGCGCTAGACTAGCGGGAGGGATCAATGAGCAGTTCTTC. Translating it yields CASSARLAGGINEQFF.

The CDR3 DNA sequence: TGTGCCAGCACCACGGGGACCGGGAGTTGGAACACTGAAGCTTTCTTT. It translates to CASTTGTGSWNTEAFF. This chain links TRBV7-2 with TRBJ1-1; the D gene is possibly TRBD1 (5 bases). Trimming pared 7 bases from V and 1 base from J, leaving 19 bases between. Germline CDR1 and CDR2: SGHTA and FQGNSA. This CDR3 has 16 residues. The entire variable domain, with the rest obtained from reference TRBV7-2 and TRBJ1-1, is as follows: GAGVSQSPSNKVTEKGKDVELRCDPISGHTALYWYRQSLGQGLEFLIYFQGNSAPDKSGLPSDRFSAERTGGSVSTLTIQRTQQEDSAVYLCASTTGTGSWNTEAFFGQGTRLTVV.

The chain recombines TRBV12-3 or TRBV12-4 with TRBJ2-1; the D gene is possibly TRBD1 (6 bases). V was clipped by 8 bases and J by 0 bases, with 11 bases between them. The CDR3 consists of 14 residues. The CDR3 here is CASSGASSYNEQFF. The CDR3 nucleotides read TGTGCCAGCTCAGGGGCCAGCTCCTACAATGAGCAGTTCTTC.

The chain links TRBV7-2 to TRBJ2-2, with 10 bases lining up with TRBD2. This CDR3 region has 16 residues. V lost 1 base and J lost 3; bases outside the gene matches: 2. Germline loops: CDR1 SGHTA, CDR2 FQGNSA. The CDR3: CASSLESGGDTGELFF. In nucleotides, the CDR3 is TGTGCCAGCAGCTTAGAAAGCGGGGGGGACACCGGGGAGCTGTTTTTT.

This chain joins TRBV7-2 and TRBJ2-1; TRBD2 matches 16 bases. The last part of the DNA fits TRBJ2-7 better; the J call may be wrong. Germline lookup yields CDR1 SGHTA and CDR2 FQGNSA. This CDR3 has 17 residues. The CDR3 protein is CASSLGGLAGGLNEQYF. In nucleotides, the CDR3 is TGTGCCAGCAGCTTAGGGGGACTAGCGGGAGGGTTAAATGAGCAGTACTTC.

Note on this clonotype: At one boundary the junction diverges from the germline segment, which might be a read error. The rearrangement links TRBV6-2 or TRBV6-3 to TRBJ2-5; D is perhaps TRBD2 (6 bases). The CDR3 is 14 residues long. Per germline, CDR1 MNHEY and CDR2 SVGEGT. Here the CDR3 DNA reads TGTACCAGCAGTCCGGCGGGGTTCCAAGAGACCCAGTACTTC. Its translation: CTSSPAGFQETQYF.

The rearrangement joins TRBV20-1 to TRBJ2-1; no clear D. The CDR3 covers 12 residues. From germline, CDR1 is DFQATT and CDR2 SNEGSKA (reference sequence). Trimming pared 0 bases from V and 7 bases from J, leaving 7 bases between. The CDR3 region is CSARDPPNEQFF. The CDR3 nucleotides are TGCAGTGCTAGAGATCCCCCTAATGAGCAGTTCTTC.

This chain links TRBV25-1 with TRBJ2-1; TRBD2 agrees at 8 bases. This CDR3 has 12 residues. Germline assignment: CDR1 MGHDK and CDR2 SYGVNS. The trim removed 8 bases at V and 6 bases at J, leaving 3 bases unmatched. CDR3 in DNA: TGTGCCAGCCAGGCGGGGGGCAATGAGCAGTTCTTC. Its protein product is CASQAGGNEQFF.

This sequence joins TRBV2 and TRBJ2-1; possible D gene TRBD2, 5 bases. The CDR3 totals 16 residues. The ends were cut back, 7 bases at V and 0 bases at J, with 16 bases in the middle. Germline V gives CDR1 SNHLY, CDR2 FYNNEI. The CDR3 loop reads CASKKPSRGSYNEQFF. CDR3 nucleotides: TGTGCCAGCAAAAAACCATCACGGGGCTCCTACAATGAGCAGTTCTTC.

This clonotype appeared many times. The chain employs TRBV15 and TRBJ2-3, with TRBD2 as a possible D gene (6 bases). Germline V gene data show CDR1 as LNHNV and CDR2 as YYDKDF (reference sequence). The CDR3 runs to 16 residues. V lost 2 bases and J 2 bases, leaving 14 bases between the germline ends. The CDR3 sequence: CATSRSSGLPTDTQYF. DNA for the CDR3: TGTGCCACCAGCAGATCCTCGGGACTTCCCACAGATACGCAGTATTTT.

This clonotype was found once. The chain joins TRBV2 to TRBJ1-1, with no clear D. V was pared by 2 bases and J by 1 base, with 8 bases between. Germline CDR1 and CDR2: SNHLY and FYNNEI. CDR3 length: 14 amino acids. CDR3 nucleotides: TGTGCCAGCAGTGAACACGGTAAGAACACTGAAGCTTTCTTT. Translation: CASSEHGKNTEAFF.

This chain uses TRBV20-1 with TRBJ2-3; a possible D gene is TRBD2 (5 bases). Germline lookup yields CDR1 DFQATT and CDR2 SNEGSKA (reference sequence). This CDR3 contains 11 residues. Trimming pared 6 bases from V and 6 bases from J, leaving 10 bases between. CDR3 nucleotide sequence: TGCAGTGCCCAGCGGCGGGATACGCAGTATTTT. Its translation is CSAQRRDTQYF.

The V call is TRBV20-1, the J call TRBJ2-4, with 10 positions matching TRBD2. The trim removed 2 bases at V and 9 bases at J, leaving 10 bases unmatched. Germline V gene sequence: CDR1 DFQATT, CDR2 SNEGSKA (reference sequence). The CDR3 has 15 residues. The CDR3 sequence is CSARSSGRAMGIQYF. DNA of the CDR3: TGCAGTGCTAGAAGCAGCGGGAGGGCTATGGGCATTCAGTACTTC.

V usage is TRBV6-6 and J usage is TRBJ2-7; D is possibly TRBD2 (6 bases). The length of the CDR3 is 13 residues. Trimming stripped 6 bases from V and 6 bases from J, with 15 bases between. CDR1 and CDR2 (germline): MNHNY, SVGAGI (reference sequence). For the CDR3, the DNA is TGTGCCAGCAGAGCGGTTCGGGACTCCGAGCAGTACTTC. Translating it yields CASRAVRDSEQYF.

The V and J genes are TRBV7-8 and TRBJ1-5; a weak D match, TRBD1 (6 bases). Germline CDR1 reads SGHVS; CDR2 reads FQNEAQ. Trimming stripped 10 bases from V and 1 base from J, with 14 bases between. The CDR3 length is 14 residues. Here the CDR3 DNA reads TGTGCCACTAAGGGGGACACGAGCAATCAGCCCCAGCATTTT. Translated: CATKGDTSNQPQHF.

This clonotype showed up just a few times. This sequence joins TRBV28 and TRBJ2-7; D is perhaps TRBD1 (6 bases). Germline values: CDR1 MDHEN, CDR2 SYDVKM. The CDR3 runs 16 residues. V lost 6 bases, J lost 0 bases, and 18 bases lay in between. This CDR3 is CASSLGTRRSSYEQYF. The CDR3 DNA follows: TGTGCCAGCAGCCTGGGGACACGCCGAAGCTCCTACGAGCAGTACTTC.

This clonotype was counted once. The chain combines TRBV27 with TRBJ1-5; 7 nucleotides align to TRBD1. The junction had 14 bases not matched to a gene; V was cut back by 5 bases and J by 7 bases. The length of the CDR3 is 16 residues. The germline V gene encodes CDR1 MNHEY and CDR2 SMNVEV (reference sequence). As DNA, the CDR3 is TGTGCCAGCAGTCCCGGGACAGACCCACTGGGCCAGCCCCAGCATTTT. Residues: CASSPGTDPLGQPQHF.

The V and J genes are TRBV12-3 or TRBV12-4 and TRBJ2-6; TRBD1 agrees at 7 bases. The CDR3 has 16 residues. V lost 4 bases and J lost 0; bases outside the gene matches: 3. This chain's CDR3 is CASSSTGFSGANVLTF. The CDR3 DNA reads as TGTGCCAGCAGTTCGACAGGGTTCTCTGGGGCCAACGTCCTGACTTTC.

This clonotype has only one observation. A clone one base away is much larger, so this may be a read error. The chain couples TRBV3-1 to TRBJ2-5, with TRBD2 matching over 8 bases. The end of the DNA aligns better with TRBJ2-7, so the J call may be wrong. Germline V gives CDR1 LGHDT, CDR2 YNNKEL (reference sequence). This CDR3 spans 15 amino acids. The CDR3 loop reads CANSHSGLATHEQYF. The CDR3 region has the DNA TGTGCCAACAGCCATTCAGGACTAGCTACCCACGAGCAGTACTTC.

The genes are TRBV12-3 or TRBV12-4 and TRBJ1-1; D is undetermined. V gave up 8 bases and J gave up 0 bases, with 16 bases separating them. This CDR3 contains 15 residues. The chain's CDR3 is CASSDDGSMNTEAFF. Here the CDR3 DNA reads TGTGCCAGCTCCGACGACGGGAGTATGAACACTGAAGCTTTCTTT.